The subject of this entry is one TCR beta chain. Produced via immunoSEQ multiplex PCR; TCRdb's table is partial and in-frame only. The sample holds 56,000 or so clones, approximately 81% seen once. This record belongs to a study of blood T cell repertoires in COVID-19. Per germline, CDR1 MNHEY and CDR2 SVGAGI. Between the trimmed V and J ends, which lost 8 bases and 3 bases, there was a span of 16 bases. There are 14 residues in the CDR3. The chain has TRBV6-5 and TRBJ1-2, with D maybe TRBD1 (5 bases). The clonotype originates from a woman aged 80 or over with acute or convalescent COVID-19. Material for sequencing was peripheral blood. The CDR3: CASHLTARDYGYTF. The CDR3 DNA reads TGTGCCAGCCACTTAACCGCCAGGGACTATGGCTACACCTTC.